This T cell receptor (beta chain) came from a study of T cells in Graves' hyperthyroidism and ophthalmopathy. For the study at large: Once the initial diagnosis was made, peripheral blood was obtained before any treatment.

The TCR beta CDR3 regions underwent amplification using RNA transcripts as the source. HTBI primers were used for first-round RT-PCR of the TCR CDR3. TCRdb reprocessed the multiplex PCR reads via MiXCR and lists one record per CDR3 protein. The repertoire includes about 740,000 distinct CDR3 sequences, 14% of them detected once, and about 10% sits in the top ten. V lost 8 bases and J lost 8; bases outside the gene matches: 4. This CDR3 has 12 residues. This clonotype was recorded a few times. Over 18 months, lack of ophthalmopathy progression marked Graves' hyperthyroidism as stable. Among the patients, aged 18 to 65, hyperthyroidism was newly diagnosed and had lasted under 2 months. Diagnoses were established using clinical symptoms, serum thyroxine and TRAb, thyroid ultrasound and orbital computed tomography.

Input material: blood. The chain joins TRBV12-3 or TRBV12-4 to TRBJ1-4; 8 bases line up with TRBD1. The TCR sequence derives from a young woman with Graves' hyperthyroidism. The CDR3 DNA is TGTGCCAGCGGGACAGGTGTAGAAAAACTGTTTTTT. The encoded protein is CASGTGVEKLFF.